Listed below are T cell receptor beta chains from one sample, sequenced in a study of blood T cell repertoires in COVID-19. Generated by immunoSEQ multiplex PCR, the TCRdb table keeps only in-frame clones and is missing some. This table holds around 99,000 clones, 80% to 85% found once. The sequencing sample was made of peripheral blood. The receptors derive from a man between 65 and 85 years old with acute or convalescent COVID-19. CDR3s include the opening cysteine and the closing phenylalanine or tryptophan. Each record gives: J gene, clone size, V gene, D gene, CDR3 protein, CDR3 DNA. The D gene is left open where the match is weak. Clone size appears in some rows only: once, few, many, or a class for an expanded clone.

J: TRBJ1-6; size: .; V: TRBV10-3; D: TRBD1; CDR3: CAIRPRDSDSPLHF; DNA: TGTGCCATCAGGCCCCGGGACAGTGATTCACCCCTCCACTTT
J: TRBJ2-3; size: .; V: TRBV21-1; D: .; CDR3: CASPALAVRTDTQYF; DNA: TGTGCCAGCCCCGCCCTAGCGGTCCGCACAGATACGCAGTATTTT
J: TRBJ1-1; size: .; V: TRBV5-1; D: .; CDR3: CASSLNRVRWNTEAFF; DNA: TGCGCCAGCAGCTTAAACAGGGTCCGTTGGAACACTGAAGCTTTCTTT
J: TRBJ1-1; size: .; V: TRBV6-5; D: .; CDR3: CASSYAPGPNTEAFF; DNA: TGTGCCAGCAGTTACGCCCCGGGTCCAAACACTGAAGCTTTCTTT
J: TRBJ1-2; size: .; V: TRBV25-1; D: TRBD1; CDR3: CASSENDRGLGYTF; DNA: TGTGCCAGCAGTGAAAACGACAGGGGGCTGGGCTACACCTTC
J: TRBJ2-3; size: once; V: TRBV10-3; D: TRBD2; CDR3: CAIGPLAGEADTQYF; DNA: TGTGCCATCGGACCACTAGCGGGGGAGGCAGATACGCAGTATTTT
J: TRBJ1-4; size: .; V: TRBV6-5; D: .; CDR3: CASRGEVREKLFF; DNA: TGTGCCAGCAGAGGGGAGGTCCGAGAAAAACTGTTTTTT
J: TRBJ2-3; size: .; V: TRBV27; D: .; CDR3: CASSLSSGWADTQYF; DNA: TGTGCCAGCAGTTTATCCTCAGGATGGGCAGATACGCAGTATTTT
J: TRBJ2-1; size: many; V: TRBV7-3; D: TRBD1; CDR3: CASSPDRGGEQFF; DNA: TGTGCCAGCAGCCCGGACAGGGGAGGGGAGCAGTTCTTC
J: TRBJ1-1; size: .; V: TRBV2; D: .; CDR3: CASSEARQVNTEAFF; DNA: TGTGCCAGCAGTGAAGCCCGTCAGGTGAACACTGAAGCTTTCTTT
J: TRBJ2-7; size: .; V: TRBV7-2; D: TRBD2; CDR3: CASSSGLALYEQYF; DNA: TGTGCCAGCAGCTCGGGACTAGCCCTCTACGAGCAGTACTTC
J: TRBJ2-1; size: .; V: TRBV9; D: .; CDR3: CASSPPTNEQFF; DNA: TGTGCCAGCAGCCCCCCAACAAATGAGCAGTTCTTC
J: TRBJ2-3; size: .; V: TRBV7-8; D: .; CDR3: CASSPRDTQYF; DNA: TGTGCCAGCAGCCCCAGGGATACGCAGTATTTT
J: TRBJ1-2; size: .; V: TRBV9; D: .; CDR3: CASSSSIGGLLPGYTF; DNA: TGTGCCAGCAGCAGCAGCATTGGAGGGCTCCTCCCTGGCTACACCTTC
J: TRBJ1-4; size: .; V: TRBV27; D: TRBD1; CDR3: CASSPTGGVKKLFF; DNA: TGTGCCAGCAGTCCTACAGGGGGCGTTAAAAAACTGTTTTTT
J: TRBJ1-1; size: .; V: TRBV12-3/TRBV12-4; D: .; CDR3: CASSSVRGTEAFF; DNA: TGTGCCAGCAGTTCGGTCAGGGGCACTGAAGCTTTCTTT
J: TRBJ1-5; size: .; V: TRBV10-2; D: TRBD1; CDR3: CASSATGTGFMNQPQHF; DNA: TGCGCCAGCAGTGCAACCGGGACAGGGTTCATGAATCAGCCCCAGCATTTT
J: TRBJ2-1; size: .; V: TRBV19; D: .; CDR3: CASTLYNEQFF; DNA: TGTGCCAGTACCCTCTACAATGAGCAGTTCTTC
J: TRBJ2-1; size: .; V: TRBV5-1; D: TRBD2; CDR3: CASSVGLAGGSQYNEQFF; DNA: TGCGCCAGCAGCGTGGGACTAGCGGGGGGCTCACAGTACAATGAGCAGTTCTTC
J: TRBJ2-3; size: .; V: TRBV24-1; D: .; CDR3: CATSDPQGGTQYF; DNA: TGTGCCACCAGTGATCCCCAGGGGGGTACGCAGTATTTT
J: TRBJ2-7; size: .; V: TRBV6-2/TRBV6-3; D: TRBD2; CDR3: CASSYSKRGGLRSYEQYF; DNA: TGTGCCAGCAGTTACTCGAAGCGGGGGGGCCTACGGTCCTACGAGCAGTACTTC
J: TRBJ1-1; size: .; V: TRBV7-8; D: .; CDR3: CASSERLGGNTEAFF; DNA: TGTGCCAGCAGCGAGAGGTTGGGGGGGAACACTGAAGCTTTCTTT
J: TRBJ1-2; size: .; V: TRBV6-5; D: .; CDR3: CASSYTGSNYGYTF; DNA: TGTGCCAGCAGTTACACCGGGTCGAACTATGGCTACACCTTC
J: TRBJ2-7; size: .; V: TRBV7-8; D: .; CDR3: CASSLSLGSSGLF; DNA: TGTGCCAGCAGCTTGTCATTGGGGAGTAGTGGGCTCTTC
J: TRBJ1-2; size: once; V: TRBV7-9; D: .; CDR3: CASSLSQGHYGYTF; DNA: TGTGCCAGCAGCTTAAGTCAGGGGCACTATGGCTACACCTTC
J: TRBJ2-5; size: .; V: TRBV19; D: TRBD1; CDR3: CASSMGQGPETQYF; DNA: TGTGCCAGTAGTATGGGACAGGGGCCGGAGACCCAGTACTTC
J: TRBJ1-2; size: few; V: TRBV6-5; D: .; CDR3: CASSYAGAGGYTF; DNA: TGTGCCAGCAGTTACGCAGGGGCTGGGGGCTACACCTTC
J: TRBJ2-2; size: .; V: TRBV27; D: TRBD1; CDR3: CASSLPKSTGLGELFF; DNA: TGTGCCAGCAGTTTACCCAAGTCGACAGGGTTGGGGGAGCTGTTTTTT
J: TRBJ1-3; size: .; V: TRBV5-5; D: .; CDR3: CASTVEPSGNTIYF; DNA: TGTGCCAGCACCGTCGAGCCGTCTGGAAACACCATATATTTT
J: TRBJ2-7; size: .; V: TRBV11-2; D: .; CDR3: CASSLSSYEQYF; DNA: TGTGCCAGCAGCCTAAGCTCCTACGAGCAGTACTTC
J: TRBJ1-3; size: .; V: TRBV5-1; D: TRBD1; CDR3: CASSLAGQGYGNTIYF; DNA: TGCGCCAGCAGCTTGGCCGGACAGGGTTATGGAAACACCATATATTTT
J: TRBJ1-4; size: .; V: TRBV10-3; D: .; CDR3: CAISEREEEKLFF; DNA: TGTGCCATCAGTGAAAGGGAGGAGGAAAAACTGTTTTTT
J: TRBJ2-5; size: .; V: TRBV12-3/TRBV12-4; D: .; CDR3: CASSFQDGETQYF; DNA: TGTGCCAGCAGTTTTCAGGATGGAGAGACCCAGTACTTC
J: TRBJ1-2; size: .; V: TRBV10-1; D: TRBD1; CDR3: CASSEGQDYGYTF; DNA: TGCGCCAGCAGCGAGGGACAGGACTATGGCTACACCTTC
J: TRBJ2-3; size: .; V: TRBV19; D: TRBD2; CDR3: CASSTGLATDTQYF; DNA: TGTGCCAGTAGTACGGGACTAGCCACAGATACGCAGTATTTT
J: TRBJ1-3; size: few; V: TRBV3-1/TRBV3-2; D: TRBD1; CDR3: CASRPWTGGNTIYF; DNA: TGTGCCAGCAGACCTTGGACAGGCGGAAACACCATATATTTT
J: TRBJ2-2; size: .; V: TRBV4-3; D: .; CDR3: CASSHRQATGELFF; DNA: TGCGCCAGCAGCCATCGACAGGCCACCGGGGAGCTGTTTTTT
J: TRBJ1-1; size: once; V: TRBV19; D: TRBD1; CDR3: CASSRQGPNTEAFF; DNA: TGTGCCAGTAGCCGACAGGGTCCGAACACTGAAGCTTTCTTT
J: TRBJ1-2; size: few; V: TRBV14; D: .; CDR3: CASSQVSVQPVF; DNA: TGTGCCAGCAGCCAAGTTAGTGTACAGCCGGTGTTC
J: TRBJ1-1; size: .; V: TRBV7-9; D: TRBD1; CDR3: CASSFSGTGGEPFF; DNA: TGTGCCAGCAGCTTCTCCGGGACAGGGGGCGAGCCTTTCTTT
J: TRBJ2-1; size: once; V: TRBV12-5; D: TRBD2; CDR3: CASGLALAGVYNEQFF; DNA: TGTGCTAGTGGTTTGGCTCTAGCGGGGGTCTACAATGAGCAGTTCTTC